This TCR beta chain was sequenced for a study of blood T cell repertoires in COVID-19. Looking at the study overall: Acute and convalescent COVID-19 samples came from the United States, Italy and Spain. Nucleic acid was either cDNA or gDNA, and it came from T cells, B-cell-depleted T cells, or PBMCs.

CDR3 length: 15 residues. Germline V gene data show CDR1 as LGHNT and CDR2 as FRNRAP. V gave up 5 bases and J gave up 2 bases, with 13 bases separating them. Original data processing: Amplification with reference gene primers provided the estimates of nucleated cell counts. Assay used: immunoSEQ multiplex PCR; TCRdb lists only in-frame clones, some missing. The DNA was the basis for D and trimming; V, J and clone size are from that table. In the table there are about 100,000 clones, over 75% of which are singletons. The clonotype comes from a human donor in a cohort sampled during active COVID-19. V is TRBV12-5 and J is TRBJ1-5; perhaps TRBD1 as D (5 bases). Sequenced: peripheral blood. This chain's CDR3 is CASGPDGGGNQPQHF. CDR3 in DNA: TGTGCTAGTGGTCCAGACGGGGGTGGCAATCAGCCCCAGCATTTT.